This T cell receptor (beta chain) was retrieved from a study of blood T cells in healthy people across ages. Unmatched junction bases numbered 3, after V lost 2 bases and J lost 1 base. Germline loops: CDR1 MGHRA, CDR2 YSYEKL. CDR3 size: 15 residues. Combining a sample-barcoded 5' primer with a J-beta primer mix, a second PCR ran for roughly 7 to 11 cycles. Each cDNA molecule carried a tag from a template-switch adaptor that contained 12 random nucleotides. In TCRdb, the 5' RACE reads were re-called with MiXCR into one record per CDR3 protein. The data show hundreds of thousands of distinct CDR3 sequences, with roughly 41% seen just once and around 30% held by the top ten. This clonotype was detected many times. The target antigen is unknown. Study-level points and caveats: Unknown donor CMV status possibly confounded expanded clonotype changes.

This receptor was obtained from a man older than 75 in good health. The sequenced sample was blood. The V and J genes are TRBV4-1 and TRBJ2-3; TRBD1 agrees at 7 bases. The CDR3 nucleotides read TGCGCCAGCAGCCAACGACAGGGCGGCACAGATACGCAGTATTTT. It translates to CASSQRQGGTDTQYF.